The present T cell receptor (beta chain) was sequenced within a study of CD8 T cells in ankylosing spondylitis. Findings and limits, study-wide: Among TCR beta sequences, a motif of several highly homologous variants appeared characteristic of ankylosing spondylitis blood. A subset of motif variants has previously been described in the synovial fluid and blood of reactive arthritis. A CD8+ phenotype characterized the disease-linked clones, which were relatively rare in peripheral blood. The study looked at matched synovial fluid samples from ankylosing spondylitis patients. Disease-linked clones were reported to be significantly enriched there.

One entry per CDR3 protein, called by TCRdb with MiXCR from the 5' RACE reads. The data show fewer than 450,000 distinct CDR3 sequences, with 15% to 20% seen just once and approximately 1% held by the top ten. This clonotype was recorded at least ten times. The antigen remains undetermined. Sequences were obtained from blood, either unsorted or a sorted T cell fraction (not recorded which). This clonotype was obtained from a male donor with ankylosing spondylitis.

The CDR3 nucleotides read TGCAGTGCTAGGTACAGCGGGCCTAGCACAGATACGCAGTATTTT. The encoded protein is CSARYSGPSTDTQYF. The chain couples TRBV20-1 to TRBJ2-3, with a tentative D call TRBD2 (6 bases). The CDR3 contains 15 residues. CDR1 and CDR2 from the germline V gene are DFQATT and SNEGSKA (reference sequence). The V and J ends lost 3 bases and 0 bases respectively, with 13 bases between them.